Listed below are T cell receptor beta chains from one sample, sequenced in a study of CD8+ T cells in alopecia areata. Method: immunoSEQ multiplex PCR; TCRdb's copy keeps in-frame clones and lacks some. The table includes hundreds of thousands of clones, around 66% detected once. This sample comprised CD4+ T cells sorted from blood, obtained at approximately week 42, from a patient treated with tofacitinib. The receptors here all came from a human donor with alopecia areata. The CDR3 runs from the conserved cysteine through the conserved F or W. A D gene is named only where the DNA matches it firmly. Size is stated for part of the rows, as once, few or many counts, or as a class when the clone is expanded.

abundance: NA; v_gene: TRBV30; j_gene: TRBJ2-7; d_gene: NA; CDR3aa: CAWSGVQGYRAGEQYF; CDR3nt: TGTGCCTGGAGTGGAGTTCAAGGGTACAGGGCAGGCGAGCAGTACTTC
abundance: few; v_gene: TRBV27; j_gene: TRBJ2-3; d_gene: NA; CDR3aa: CASSLYRSSTDTQYF; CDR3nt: TGTGCCAGCAGTTTATACAGATCTAGCACAGATACGCAGTATTTT
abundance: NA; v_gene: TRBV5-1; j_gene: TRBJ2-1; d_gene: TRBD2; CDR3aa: CASSLITSGVDNEQFF; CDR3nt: TGCGCCAGCAGCTTGATTACTAGCGGGGTTGACAATGAGCAGTTCTTC
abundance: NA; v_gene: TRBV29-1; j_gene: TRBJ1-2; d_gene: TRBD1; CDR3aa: CSAGTGYGYTF; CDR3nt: TGCAGCGCCGGGACAGGCTATGGCTACACCTTC
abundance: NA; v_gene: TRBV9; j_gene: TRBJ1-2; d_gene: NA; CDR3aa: CASSVEGTNYGYTF; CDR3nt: TGTGCCAGCAGCGTGGAGGGTACAAACTATGGCTACACCTTC
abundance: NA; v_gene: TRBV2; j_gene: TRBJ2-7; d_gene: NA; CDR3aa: CASSRGTYEQYF; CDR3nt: TGTGCCAGCAGCCGCGGAACCTACGAGCAGTACTTC
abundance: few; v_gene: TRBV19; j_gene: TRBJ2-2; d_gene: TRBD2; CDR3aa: CASQVAGVSANTGELFF; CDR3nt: TGTGCCAGCCAGGTAGCGGGGGTTTCCGCGAACACCGGGGAGCTGTTTTTT
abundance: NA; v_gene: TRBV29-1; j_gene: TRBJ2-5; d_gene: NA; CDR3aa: CSAGQAGGVGETQYF; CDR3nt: TGCAGCGCCGGTCAGGCTGGCGGAGTGGGAGAGACCCAGTACTTC
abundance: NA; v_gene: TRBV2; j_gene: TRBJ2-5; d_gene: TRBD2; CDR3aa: CASSVRGRGETQYF; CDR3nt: TGTGCCAGCAGTGTCAGAGGGAGGGGAGAGACCCAGTACTTC
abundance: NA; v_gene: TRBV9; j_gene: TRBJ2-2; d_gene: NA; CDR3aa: CASSVGRITTTNTGELFF; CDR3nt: TGTGCCAGCAGCGTAGGTCGGATTACCACCACCAACACCGGGGAGCTGTTTTTT
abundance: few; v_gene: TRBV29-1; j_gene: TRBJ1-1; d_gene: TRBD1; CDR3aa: CSAPGQGGMNTEAFF; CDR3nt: TGCAGCGCGCCGGGACAGGGGGGCATGAACACTGAAGCTTTCTTT
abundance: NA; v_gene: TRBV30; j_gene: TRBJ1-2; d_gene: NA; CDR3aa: CAWSVDSLYGYTF; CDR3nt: TGTGCCTGGAGTGTAGACAGTCTCTATGGCTACACCTTC
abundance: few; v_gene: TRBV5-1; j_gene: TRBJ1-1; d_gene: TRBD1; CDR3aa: CASSLEGAPMNTEAFF; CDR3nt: TGCGCCAGCAGCTTGGAGGGGGCTCCCATGAACACTGAAGCTTTCTTT
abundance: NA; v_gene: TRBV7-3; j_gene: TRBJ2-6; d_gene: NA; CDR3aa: CASSLSGSSGANVLTF; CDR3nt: TGTGCCAGCAGCTTGTCAGGAAGCTCTGGGGCCAACGTCCTGACTTTC
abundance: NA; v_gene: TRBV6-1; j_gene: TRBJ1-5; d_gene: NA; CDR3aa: CASSEAAFGYSNQPQHF; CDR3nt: TGTGCCAGCAGTGAAGCCGCCTTCGGATATAGCAATCAGCCCCAGCATTTT
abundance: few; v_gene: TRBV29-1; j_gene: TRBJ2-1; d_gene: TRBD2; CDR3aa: CSVEGLAGGFYDAEQFF; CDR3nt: TGCAGCGTTGAGGGACTAGCGGGGGGGTTTTACGACGCTGAGCAGTTCTTC
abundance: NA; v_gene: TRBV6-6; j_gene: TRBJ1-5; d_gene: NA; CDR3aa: CASSLQGSNQPQHF; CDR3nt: TGTGCCAGCAGTCTCCAGGGAAGCAATCAGCCCCAGCATTTT
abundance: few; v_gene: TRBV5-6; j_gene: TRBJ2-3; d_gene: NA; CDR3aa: CASSSKGSDTQYF; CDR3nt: TGTGCCAGCAGCTCCAAGGGGTCAGATACGCAGTATTTT
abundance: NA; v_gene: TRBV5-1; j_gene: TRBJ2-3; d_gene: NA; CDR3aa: CASSRATDTQYF; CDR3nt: TGCGCCAGCAGCCGGGCCACAGATACGCAGTATTTT